Listed below are T cell receptor beta chains from one sample, sequenced in a study of vaccination effects on CD4 cells after COVID-19. Clones were read by immunoSEQ multiplex PCR, and TCRdb kept only the in-frame ones, dropping some. This sample has tens of thousands of clones, with 70% to 80% found just once. Antigen specificity for these receptors is unknown. This specimen consisted of CD4+ T cells from PBMCs cultured with HCoV-NL63 spike peptides, obtained before COVID-19 vaccination. Source of these receptors: a human donor who had a prior SARS-CoV-2 infection. Each CDR3 is given with its conserved first and last residue.

V gene,J gene,CDR3 protein
TRBV10-3,TRBJ1-1,CATHSWGVAEAFF
TRBV9,TRBJ2-1,CASSVLAGAAYNEQFF
TRBV7-9,TRBJ1-6,CASSLAESSNSPLHF
TRBV7-2,TRBJ2-1,CASSSGLAGGGVLFF
TRBV7-7,TRBJ2-5,CASSPTSQETQYF
TRBV5-8,TRBJ2-7,CASSLPGITPYEQYF
TRBV28,TRBJ2-3,CASSLGQGGADTQYF
TRBV14,TRBJ2-1,CASSQALAGVGEQFF
TRBV19,TRBJ2-7,CASSISDRGRQEQYF
TRBV5-4,TRBJ1-1,CASSLSAASNTEAFF
TRBV6-5,TRBJ2-6,CASRESGANVLTF
TRBV2,TRBJ2-1,CASREMGSQNNEQFF
TRBV7-2,TRBJ2-7,CASSLAREDYEQYF
TRBV25-1,TRBJ2-7,CASHGTDHYEQYF
TRBV5-8,TRBJ1-2,CASSLVGQGRYTF
TRBV20-1,TRBJ2-7,CSARGSAEQYF
TRBV6-4,TRBJ2-7,CASSEAGFCSEQYF
TRBV4-3,TRBJ2-3,CTSSQASGRDTQYF
TRBV7-3,TRBJ1-2,CASSPGTGYGYTF
TRBV19,TRBJ1-1,CASSVDRGRFTEAFF
TRBV25-1,TRBJ1-1,CASSENTEAFF
TRBV27,TRBJ1-1,CASSLGTPNTEAFF
TRBV24-1,TRBJ1-6,CATTILTESSYNSPLHF
TRBV18,TRBJ1-2,CASSPGRSYGYTF
TRBV5-6,TRBJ2-1,CASSSPGHSYNEQFF
TRBV10-3,TRBJ1-1,CAISDNIQPRQSTEAFF
TRBV11-2,TRBJ2-2,CASSYKRTPLTNTGELFF
TRBV11-3,TRBJ2-7,CASSPRDLAYTYEQYF
TRBV28,TRBJ1-2,CASSPGQAIFYGYTF
TRBV15,TRBJ2-7,CATSRRRDSPYEQYF
TRBV7-2,TRBJ2-1,CASSFIGGGTVQFF
TRBV18,TRBJ2-1,CASSFTAGTSGHNEQFF
TRBV2,TRBJ2-7,CASRDRGYEQYF
TRBV5-4,TRBJ2-5,CASSFSPGQETQYF
TRBV2,TRBJ1-6,CASSWNQGRNSPLHF
TRBV5-1,TRBJ2-2,CASSLAVGLAGELFF
TRBV27,TRBJ2-2,CASSFGVGQGAVGELFF
TRBV7-2,TRBJ1-3,CASSLRGADTIYF
TRBV6-5,TRBJ2-7,CASTLSGGALYEQYF
TRBV2,TRBJ2-3,CASSRGLAGLTDTQYF
TRBV4-1,TRBJ2-5,CASSHEQGVGETQYF
TRBV20-1,TRBJ1-5,CSASRGGAFNNQPQHF
TRBV3-1/TRBV3-2,TRBJ1-2,CASSQGRGDSGYTF